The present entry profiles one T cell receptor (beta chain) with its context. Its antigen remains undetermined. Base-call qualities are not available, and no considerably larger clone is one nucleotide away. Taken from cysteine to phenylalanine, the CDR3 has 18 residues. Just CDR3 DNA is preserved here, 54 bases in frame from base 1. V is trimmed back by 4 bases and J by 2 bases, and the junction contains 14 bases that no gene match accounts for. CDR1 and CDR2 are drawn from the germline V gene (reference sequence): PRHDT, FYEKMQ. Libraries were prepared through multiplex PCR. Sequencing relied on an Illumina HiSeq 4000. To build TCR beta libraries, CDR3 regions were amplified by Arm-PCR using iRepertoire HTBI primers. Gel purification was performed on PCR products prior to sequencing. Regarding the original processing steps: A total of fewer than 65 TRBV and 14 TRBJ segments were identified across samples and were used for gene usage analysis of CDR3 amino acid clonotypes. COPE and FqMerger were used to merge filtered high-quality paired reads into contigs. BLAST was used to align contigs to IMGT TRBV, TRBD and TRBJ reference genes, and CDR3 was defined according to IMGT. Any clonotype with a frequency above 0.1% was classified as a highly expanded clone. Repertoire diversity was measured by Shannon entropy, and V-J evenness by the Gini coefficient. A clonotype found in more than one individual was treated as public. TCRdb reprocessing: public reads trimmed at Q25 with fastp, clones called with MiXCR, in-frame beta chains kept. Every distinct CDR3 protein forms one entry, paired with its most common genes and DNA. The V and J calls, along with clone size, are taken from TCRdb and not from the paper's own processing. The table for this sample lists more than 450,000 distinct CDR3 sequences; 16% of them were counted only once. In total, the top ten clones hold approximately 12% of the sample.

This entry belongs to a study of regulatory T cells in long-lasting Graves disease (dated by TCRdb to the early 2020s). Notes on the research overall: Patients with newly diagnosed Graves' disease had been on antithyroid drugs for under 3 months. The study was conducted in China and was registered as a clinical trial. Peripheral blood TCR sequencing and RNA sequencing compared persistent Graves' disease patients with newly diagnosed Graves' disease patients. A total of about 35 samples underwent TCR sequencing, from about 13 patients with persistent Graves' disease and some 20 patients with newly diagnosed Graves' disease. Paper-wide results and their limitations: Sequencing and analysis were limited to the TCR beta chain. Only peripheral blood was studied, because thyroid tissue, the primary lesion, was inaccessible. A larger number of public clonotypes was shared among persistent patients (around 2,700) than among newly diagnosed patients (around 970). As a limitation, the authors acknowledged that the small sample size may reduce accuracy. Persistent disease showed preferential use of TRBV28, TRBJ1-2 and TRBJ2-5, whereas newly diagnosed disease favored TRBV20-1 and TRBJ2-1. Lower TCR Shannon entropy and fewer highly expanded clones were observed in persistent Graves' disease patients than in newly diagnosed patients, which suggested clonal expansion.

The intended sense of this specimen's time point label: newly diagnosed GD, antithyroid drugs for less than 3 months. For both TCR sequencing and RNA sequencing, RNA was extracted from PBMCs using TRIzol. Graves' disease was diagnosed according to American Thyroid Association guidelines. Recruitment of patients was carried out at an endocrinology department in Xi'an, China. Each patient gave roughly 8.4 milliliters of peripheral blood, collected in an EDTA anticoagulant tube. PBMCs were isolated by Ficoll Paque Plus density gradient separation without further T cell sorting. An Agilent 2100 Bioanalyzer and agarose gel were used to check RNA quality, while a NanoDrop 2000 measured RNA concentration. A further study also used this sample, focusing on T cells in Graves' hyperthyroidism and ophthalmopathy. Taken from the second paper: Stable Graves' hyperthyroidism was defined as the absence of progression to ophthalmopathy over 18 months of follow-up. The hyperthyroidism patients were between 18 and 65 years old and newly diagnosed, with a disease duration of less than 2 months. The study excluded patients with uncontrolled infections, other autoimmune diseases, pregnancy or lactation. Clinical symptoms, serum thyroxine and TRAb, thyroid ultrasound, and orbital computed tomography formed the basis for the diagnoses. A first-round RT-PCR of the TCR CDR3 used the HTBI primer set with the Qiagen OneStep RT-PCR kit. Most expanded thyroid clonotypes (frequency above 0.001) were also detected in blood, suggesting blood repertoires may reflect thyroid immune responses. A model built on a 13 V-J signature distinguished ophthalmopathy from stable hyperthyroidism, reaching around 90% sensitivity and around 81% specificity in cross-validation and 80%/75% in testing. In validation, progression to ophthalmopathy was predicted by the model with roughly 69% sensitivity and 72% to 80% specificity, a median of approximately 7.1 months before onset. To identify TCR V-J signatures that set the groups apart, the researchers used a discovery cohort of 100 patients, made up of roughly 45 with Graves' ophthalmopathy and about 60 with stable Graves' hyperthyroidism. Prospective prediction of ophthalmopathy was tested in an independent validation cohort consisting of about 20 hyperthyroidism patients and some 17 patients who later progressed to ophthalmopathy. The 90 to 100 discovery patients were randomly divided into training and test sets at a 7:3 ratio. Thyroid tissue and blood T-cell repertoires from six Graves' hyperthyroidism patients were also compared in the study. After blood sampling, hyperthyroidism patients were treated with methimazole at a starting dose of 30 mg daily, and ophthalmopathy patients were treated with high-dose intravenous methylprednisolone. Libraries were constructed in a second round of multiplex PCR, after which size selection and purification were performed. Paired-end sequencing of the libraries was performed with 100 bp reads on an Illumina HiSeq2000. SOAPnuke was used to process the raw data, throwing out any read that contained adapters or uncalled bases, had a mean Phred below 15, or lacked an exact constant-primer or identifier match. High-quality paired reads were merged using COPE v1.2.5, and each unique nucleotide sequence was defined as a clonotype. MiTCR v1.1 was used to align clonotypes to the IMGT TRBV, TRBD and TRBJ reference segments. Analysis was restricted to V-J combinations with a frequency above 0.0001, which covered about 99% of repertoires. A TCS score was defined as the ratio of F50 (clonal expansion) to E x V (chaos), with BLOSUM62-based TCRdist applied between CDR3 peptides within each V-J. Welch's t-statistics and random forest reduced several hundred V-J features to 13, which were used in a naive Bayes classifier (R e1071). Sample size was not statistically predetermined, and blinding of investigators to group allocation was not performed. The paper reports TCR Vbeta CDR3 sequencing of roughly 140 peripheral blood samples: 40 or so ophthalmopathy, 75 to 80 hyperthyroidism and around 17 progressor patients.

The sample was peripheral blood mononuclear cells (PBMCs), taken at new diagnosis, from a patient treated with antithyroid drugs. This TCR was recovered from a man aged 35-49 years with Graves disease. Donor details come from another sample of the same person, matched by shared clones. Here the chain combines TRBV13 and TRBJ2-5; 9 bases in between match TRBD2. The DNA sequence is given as TGTGCCAGCAGCTCCCGGCCTTTTGCGGGAGGGCCTCAAGAGACCCAGTACTTC. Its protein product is CASSSRPFAGGPQETQYF. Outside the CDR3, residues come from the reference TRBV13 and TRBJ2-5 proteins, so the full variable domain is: AAGVIQSPRHLIKEKRETATLKCYPIPRHDTVYWYQQGPGQDPQFLISFYEKMQSDKGSIPDRFSAQQFSDYHSELNMSSLELGDSALYFCASSSRPFAGGPQETQYFGPGTRLLVL.